The 9 T cell receptor beta chains given below trace back to one sample, sequenced in a study of identical twins. TCRdb reprocessed the 5' RACE reads via MiXCR and lists one record per CDR3 protein. The top ten clones hold around 2.1% of a sample with fewer than 250,000 distinct CDR3 sequences, about 7.5% of them seen once. The same data also went into a second study, on yellow fever vaccine responses in identical twins.

Sequencing input: memory (CD45RO+) T cells sorted from blood. The receptors come from a woman between 18 and 29 years old in good health.

In this sample, this clonotype turned up many times. The chain combines TRBV27 with TRBJ2-7, with a possible D match to TRBD2 (6 bases). Trimming shortened V by 4 bases and J by 0 bases, and 19 bases separated the two germline ends. CDR1 is MNHEY and CDR2 is SMNVEV in the germline V gene (reference sequence). This CDR3 region has 17 residues. The CDR3 coding sequence is TGTGCCAGCAGTTCCCTCCCCTTAGCGACTAGCTCCTACGAGCAGTACTTC. Its protein product is CASSSLPLATSSYEQYF.

The genes are TRBV9 and TRBJ2-5; TRBD1 matches at 8 bases. J was trimmed by 7 bases and V by 3 bases; bases with no gene match: 11. Germline-derived CDR1 and CDR2 are SGDLS and YYNGEE. This CDR3 has 15 residues. The CDR3 sequence: CASSAIGTGVGTQYF. The DNA of the CDR3 is TGTGCCAGCAGCGCGATCGGGACAGGAGTGGGGACCCAGTACTTC.

In its sample, this clonotype was seen a few times. The chain joins TRBV6-2 or TRBV6-3 to TRBJ1-1; D remains unclear. V was shortened by 5 bases and J by 2 bases, with 15 bases between the two germline ends. CDR1 MNHEY and CDR2 SVGEGT come from the germline V gene. The CDR3 extends over 15 amino acids. In nucleotides, the CDR3 is TGTGCCAGCAGTCACCCTCAGGCTACAAACACTGAAGCTTTCTTT. Protein: CASSHPQATNTEAFF.

This clonotype was counted only a few times. The gene calls are TRBV14 and TRBJ2-5; D not certain. The CDR3 length is 15 residues. V shed 3 bases and J shed 5 bases, with 16 bases lying between them. CDR1 SGHDN and CDR2 FVKESK come from the germline V gene. CDR3 residues: CASSHNWKGVETQYF. CDR3 nucleotides: TGTGCCAGCAGCCACAACTGGAAGGGCGTCGAGACCCAGTACTTC.

This clonotype was counted at least ten times. The rearrangement joins TRBV4-1 to TRBJ2-1; 13 bases agree with TRBD2. Germline values: CDR1 MGHRA, CDR2 YSYEKL. V gave up 4 bases and J gave up 8 bases; unmatched junction bases: 11. CDR3 length: 17 residues. CDR3 residues: CASSPERGLAGVDEQFF. The CDR3 nucleotides read TGCGCCAGCAGCCCAGAGAGAGGACTAGCGGGGGTGGATGAGCAGTTCTTC.

This clonotype has a count of ten or more. The V call is TRBV15, the J call TRBJ2-1; D may correspond to TRBD1 or TRBD2 (5 bases each). CDR3 length: 15 amino acids. The germline V gene encodes CDR1 LNHNV and CDR2 YYDKDF (reference sequence). Deletions cut 0 bases from V and 4 bases from J, with 10 bases between. CDR3 loop: CATSRERGQYNEQFF. In DNA form, the CDR3 reads TGTGCCACCAGCAGAGAGAGGGGCCAGTACAATGAGCAGTTCTTC.

This clonotype has a count of ten or more. The V gene is TRBV4-3, the J gene TRBJ2-2; TRBD2 aligns across 7 bases. This CDR3 has 15 residues. The germline gives CDR1 LGHNA, CDR2 YSLEER. J gave up 6 bases and V 0 bases, and 4 bases lay outside the gene matches. In DNA, the CDR3 is TGCGCCAGCAGCCAAGAACGGGGGAGGGCCGGGGAGCTGTTTTTT. Protein product: CASSQERGRAGELFF.

This clonotype came up once. This may be a read error: a much more frequent sequence differs by one nucleotide. Here the CDR3 reads CASSLALGKLFF. Written as DNA, the CDR3 is TGTGCCAGCAGCTTAGCGCTGGGGAAGCTGTTTTTT. This chain uses TRBV7-2 with TRBJ2-2; D uncertain. Germline CDR1 reads SGHTA; CDR2 reads FQGNSA. The ends were cut back, 0 bases at V and 12 bases at J, with 8 bases in the middle. This CDR3 region has 12 residues. Together with reference TRBV7-2 and TRBJ2-2, the CDR3 gives the full variable domain: GAGVSQSPSNKVTEKGKDVELRCDPISGHTALYWYRQSLGQGLEFLIYFQGNSAPDKSGLPSDRFSAERTGGSVSTLTIQRTQQEDSAVYLCASSLALGKLFFGEGSRLTVL.

There are many counts of this clonotype. The V and J genes are TRBV7-9 and TRBJ2-4, with D hard to call. The V end lost 5 bases, the J end lost 0 bases, and 17 bases lay between the germline ends. The V gene's germline CDR1 is SEHNR and CDR2 FQNEAQ (reference sequence). The CDR3 is made up of 17 amino acids. The CDR3 here is CASSQLLTTVAKNIQYF. In DNA form, the CDR3 reads TGTGCCAGCAGCCAATTGCTCACCACAGTAGCCAAAAACATTCAGTACTTC.